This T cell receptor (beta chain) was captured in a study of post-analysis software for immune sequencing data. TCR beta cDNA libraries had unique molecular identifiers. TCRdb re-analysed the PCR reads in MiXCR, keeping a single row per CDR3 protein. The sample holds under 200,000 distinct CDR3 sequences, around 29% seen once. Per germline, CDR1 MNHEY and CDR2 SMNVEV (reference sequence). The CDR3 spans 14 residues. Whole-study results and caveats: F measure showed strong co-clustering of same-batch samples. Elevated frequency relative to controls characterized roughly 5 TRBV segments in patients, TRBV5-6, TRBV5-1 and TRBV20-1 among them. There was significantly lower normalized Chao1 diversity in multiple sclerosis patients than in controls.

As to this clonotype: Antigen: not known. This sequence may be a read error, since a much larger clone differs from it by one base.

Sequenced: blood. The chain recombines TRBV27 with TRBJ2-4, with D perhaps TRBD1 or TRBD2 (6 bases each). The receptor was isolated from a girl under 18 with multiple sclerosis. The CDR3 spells CASSLRGARDIRYF. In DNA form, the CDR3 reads TGTGCCAGCAGTTTAAGGGGGGCTAGGGACATTCGGTACTTC.